The rows below give T cell receptor beta chains drawn from one sample of a study of T cell responses to AZD1222 COVID-19 vaccine. The assay was immunoSEQ multiplex PCR, and TCRdb's table has in-frame clones only and misses some. The sample comprises more than 150,000 clones, roughly 92% of which are singletons, and roughly 1.7% rests with the top ten. This material consisted of peripheral blood, taken 28 days after the second AZD1222 dose. These receptor sequences come from an adult who received the AZD1222 COVID-19 vaccine. Both conserved end residues are part of each CDR3. Each record gives: D gene, V gene, J gene, CDR3 length, clone size, CDR3 protein, CDR3 DNA. The D gene is left open where the match is weak. Expanded clones are given a class, and other clones once, few, many or no size at all.

.,TRBV28,TRBJ1-2,12,.,CASSLTRVGYTF,TGTGCCAGCAGTTTAACCAGGGTAGGCTACACCTTC
.,TRBV13,TRBJ1-1,14,once,CASSLWSRAGEAFF,TGTGCCAGCAGCTTGTGGTCTCGGGCGGGGGAGGCTTTCTTT
TRBD2,TRBV28,TRBJ2-3,16,.,CASSYGTSLNTDTQYF,TGTGCCAGCAGCTATGGGACTAGCCTTAACACAGATACGCAGTATTTT
.,TRBV15,TRBJ2-5,13,.,CATSLGDGETQYF,TGTGCCACCAGCCTGGGGGATGGAGAGACCCAGTACTTC
.,TRBV9,TRBJ1-1,14,.,CASSASPTNTEAFF,TGTGCCAGCAGCGCCTCACCAACGAACACTGAAGCTTTCTTT
TRBD1,TRBV18,TRBJ1-2,14,.,CASSLGQGDYGYTF,TGTGCCAGCTCACTGGGACAGGGAGACTATGGCTACACCTTC
TRBD1,TRBV27,TRBJ2-3,16,.,CASSSRTGKNADTQYF,TGTGCCAGCAGTTCTAGGACAGGGAAGAACGCAGATACGCAGTATTTT
.,TRBV18,TRBJ1-1,15,.,CASSPPAGRDTEAFF,TGTGCCAGCTCCCCGCCGGCAGGGCGGGACACTGAAGCTTTCTTT
.,TRBV11-3,TRBJ2-2,14,.,CASSSQGFTGELFF,TGTGCCAGCAGCTCCCAGGGGTTCACCGGGGAGCTGTTTTTT
.,TRBV28,TRBJ2-3,16,.,CASSRFGGTSTDTQYF,TGTGCCAGCAGCCGATTTGGAGGGACGAGCACAGATACGCAGTATTTT
TRBD2,TRBV19,TRBJ2-6,16,.,CASTLSGGRGANVLTF,TGTGCCAGCACACTTAGCGGGGGAAGGGGGGCCAACGTCCTGACTTTC
.,TRBV6-1,TRBJ1-3,15,.,CASSEEEGSGNTIYF,TGTGCCAGCAGTGAAGAGGAGGGGTCCGGAAACACCATATATTTT
.,TRBV28,TRBJ1-1,14,.,CASSLDRARVEAFF,TGTGCCAGCAGCCTTGATCGAGCGCGTGTAGAAGCTTTCTTT
TRBD1,TRBV24-1,TRBJ1-2,14,.,CATSDEQGFRGYTF,TGTGCCACCAGTGATGAACAGGGGTTCAGGGGCTACACCTTC
.,TRBV28,TRBJ1-2,18,.,CASSLSPTDPRWNYGYTF,TGTGCCAGCAGTTTATCTCCAACGGACCCACGATGGAACTATGGCTACACCTTC
TRBD1,TRBV3-1/TRBV3-2,TRBJ1-2,15,.,CASSLLGQGYYGYTF,TGTGCCAGCAGCCTACTGGGACAGGGGTACTATGGCTACACCTTC
.,TRBV2,TRBJ2-1,16,.,CASSEQTQVSYNEQFF,TGTGCCAGCAGTGAACAGACACAGGTCTCCTACAATGAGCAGTTCTTC
TRBD1,TRBV7-9,TRBJ1-3,16,.,CASSADRVGLGNTIYF,TGTGCCAGCAGCGCCGACAGGGTGGGACTAGGAAACACCATATATTTT
TRBD1,TRBV18,TRBJ1-2,15,.,CASSTGTDSNYGYTF,TGTGCCAGCTCAACGGGGACAGACTCTAACTATGGCTACACCTTC
TRBD2,TRBV7-9,TRBJ2-3,15,.,CASSQFGGSTDTQYF,TGTGCCAGCAGCCAATTCGGGGGGAGCACAGATACGCAGTATTTT
.,TRBV7-6,TRBJ2-7,15,.,CASSNAVVGWFEQYF,TGTGCCAGCAGCAATGCGGTCGTGGGTTGGTTCGAGCAGTACTTC
.,TRBV20-1,TRBJ2-7,11,once,CSARDVHEQYF,TGCAGTGCTAGAGATGTCCATGAGCAGTACTTC
.,TRBV7-9,TRBJ2-4,17,.,CASSASPTALAKNIQYF,TGTGCCAGCAGCGCGTCCCCGACAGCCCTAGCCAAAAACATTCAGTACTTC
TRBD2,TRBV25-1,TRBJ2-2,15,.,CASSEFGTRVGELFF,TGTGCCAGCAGTGAATTCGGGACTAGGGTCGGGGAGCTGTTTTTT
.,TRBV3-1/TRBV3-2,TRBJ2-7,13,.,CASSLLISDEQYF,TGTGCCAGCAGCCTCTTGATTTCCGACGAGCAGTACTTC
TRBD1,TRBV6-4,TRBJ1-2,15,once,CASSDGDRGDYGYTF,TGTGCCAGCAGTGACGGGGACAGGGGTGACTATGGCTACACCTTC
.,TRBV12-3/TRBV12-4,TRBJ2-7,13,.,CASRGGQTYEQYF,TGTGCCAGCAGGGGGGGACAGACCTACGAGCAGTACTTC
.,TRBV14,TRBJ2-3,13,.,CASSQVRGDTQYF,TGTGCCAGCAGCCAAGTTCGCGGAGATACGCAGTATTTT
.,TRBV27,TRBJ1-2,14,.,CASNARDTRYGYTF,TGTGCCAGCAACGCCCGGGACACCCGCTATGGCTACACCTTC
TRBD2,TRBV19,TRBJ2-3,16,.,CASSMTSGRVTDTQYF,TGTGCCAGTAGTATGACTAGCGGGAGGGTAACAGATACGCAGTATTTT
.,TRBV11-1,TRBJ1-1,13,.,CASSRGENTEAFF,TGTGCCAGCAGCCGTGGGGAGAACACTGAAGCTTTCTTT
.,TRBV5-1,TRBJ1-1,13,once,CASSLFSNTEAFF,TGCGCCAGCAGCTTGTTTTCGAACACTGAAGCTTTCTTT
TRBD1,TRBV2,TRBJ1-5,15,.,CASSELGTGNQPQHF,TGTGCCAGCAGTGAACTCGGGACAGGCAATCAGCCCCAGCATTTT
TRBD1,TRBV7-3,TRBJ1-2,19,.,CASSSLPLSGQGRDYGYTF,TGTGCCAGCAGCTCACTTCCGCTCTCGGGACAGGGGCGAGACTATGGCTACACCTTC
TRBD2,TRBV18,TRBJ2-1,15,.,CASSLGLAGINEQFF,TGTGCCAGCTCCCTCGGACTAGCGGGGATCAATGAGCAGTTCTTC
TRBD2,TRBV7-8,TRBJ2-5,15,.,CASSLLAGDQETQYF,TGTGCCAGCAGCTTACTAGCGGGAGATCAGGAGACCCAGTACTTC
.,TRBV2,TRBJ1-5,15,once,CASSPASYSNQPQHF,TGTGCCAGCAGCCCCGCGAGTTATAGCAATCAGCCCCAGCATTTT
TRBD2,TRBV5-6,TRBJ2-1,14,.,CASSLGLASDEQFF,TGTGCCAGCAGCTTGGGACTAGCGTCCGATGAGCAGTTCTTC
.,TRBV12-3/TRBV12-4,TRBJ1-2,12,.,CASSWVNYGYTF,TGTGCCAGCAGTTGGGTTAACTATGGCTACACCTTC
.,TRBV24-1,TRBJ1-2,13,.,CATSDPVAGGYTF,TGTGCCACCAGTGATCCTGTTGCGGGGGGCTACACCTTC
TRBD1,TRBV29-1,TRBJ1-1,14,.,CSGDRDLLNTEAFF,TGCAGCGGGGACAGGGACCTTTTGAACACTGAAGCTTTCTTT
.,TRBV19,TRBJ2-3,16,.,CASSSLRDLGGDTQYF,TGTGCCAGTAGTTCTCTCCGGGACCTCGGTGGGGATACGCAGTATTTT
TRBD2,TRBV6-5,TRBJ2-5,14,.,CASTVAGGRETQYF,TGTGCCAGCACCGTAGCGGGGGGGCGAGAGACCCAGTACTTC
TRBD2,TRBV24-1,TRBJ2-1,16,.,CATSDLGLAGGNEQFF,TGTGCCACCAGTGATTTGGGACTAGCGGGAGGCAATGAGCAGTTCTTC
.,TRBV7-9,TRBJ1-1,15,.,CASSLGGQLGTEAFF,TGTGCCAGCAGCTTAGGAGGACAGCTAGGCACTGAAGCTTTCTTT
TRBD2,TRBV11-3,TRBJ2-5,16,.,CASRAMTSGRGETQYF,TGTGCCAGCAGGGCAATGACTAGCGGAAGGGGAGAGACCCAGTACTTC
TRBD2,TRBV7-2,TRBJ2-1,16,.,CASSLVGSGRENEQFF,TGTGCCAGCAGCTTAGTAGGTAGCGGGAGGGAGAATGAGCAGTTCTTC
.,TRBV18,TRBJ2-7,11,.,CASSPGYEQYF,TGTGCCAGCTCACCGGGGTACGAGCAGTACTTC
.,TRBV5-1,TRBJ1-1,14,.,CASSSGTRSAEAFF,TGCGCCAGCAGCTCCGGGACAAGGAGTGCCGAAGCTTTCTTT
.,TRBV5-4,TRBJ2-1,14,.,CASSHPGRVERQFF,TGTGCCAGCAGCCATCCGGGCCGCGTAGAAAGGCAGTTCTTC
TRBD1,TRBV18,TRBJ1-1,13,once,CASSPAGGTEAFF,TGTGCCAGCTCACCGGCAGGGGGAACTGAAGCTTTCTTT
TRBD1,TRBV27,TRBJ1-2,15,.,CASSFKPGGYYGYTF,TGTGCCAGCAGTTTTAAGCCAGGGGGCTACTATGGCTACACCTTC
.,TRBV18,TRBJ1-5,15,.,CASAQGGRDNQPQHF,TGTGCCAGCGCGCAGGGAGGGAGGGACAATCAGCCCCAGCATTTT
TRBD2,TRBV6-6,TRBJ2-5,13,.,CASAGAGQETQYF,TGTGCCAGCGCGGGAGCCGGTCAAGAGACCCAGTACTTC
.,TRBV11-3,TRBJ2-3,14,.,CASSLDRGRDTQYF,TGTGCCAGCAGCTTAGATCGGGGACGAGATACGCAGTATTTT
TRBD2,TRBV14,TRBJ2-5,17,.,CASSQDGPLVGGETQYF,TGTGCCAGCAGCCAAGATGGTCCCTTGGTGGGAGGGGAGACCCAGTACTTC
TRBD2,TRBV28,TRBJ2-5,18,.,CASSLGSLAGGRGETQYF,TGTGCCAGCAGTTTAGGGTCCCTAGCGGGAGGCCGGGGCGAGACCCAGTACTTC
TRBD2,TRBV7-3,TRBJ2-2,14,.,CASSQGLANGELFF,TGTGCCAGCAGCCAGGGACTAGCAAACGGGGAGCTGTTTTTT